One and the same sample provided the 10 T cell receptor beta chains below, sequenced in a study of human T cells and chemical hapten exposure (dated by TCRdb to the early 2020s). The library was generated by RACE. The data were produced on a NextSeq 500. TCRdb reprocessed the public reads (quality trimming at Q25 with fastp, clone calling with MiXCR) and kept in-frame beta chains. Every CDR3 protein is listed once, alongside the most common genes and DNA of its rows. Counted in this sample were 70,000 to 80,000 distinct CDR3 sequences; around 30% of them appeared once. The ten largest make up more than 7% of the sample. The sample's time point label is to be understood as: patch test 1, 2 weeks after DPC sensitization. The sample's treatment or condition label, in plain terms: therapeutic diphenylcyclopropenone sensitization with weekly scalp DPC. Sequencing was performed on whole blood, taken in connection with sensitization to the hapten diphenylcyclopropenone (DPC). The origin of the receptors is a man aged 40-55 years with alopecia areata. Some clones in this sample may be carry-over from other donors' samples.

Comment on this clonotype: At one end, the junction sequence differs from germline, possibly due to a read error. This chain joins TRBV9 and TRBJ1-3, with D unresolved. Germline V gene sequence: CDR1 SGDLS, CDR2 YYNGEE. This CDR3 is 16 amino acids long. CDR3 coding DNA: TGTGCCAGCAGCGTAGAGGGCAGGATCTCTGGAAACACCGTATATTTT. This gives the protein CASSVEGRISGNTVYF.

The rearrangement links TRBV10-3 to TRBJ2-7; weak D call: TRBD1 (6 bases). V gave up 6 bases and J gave up 3 bases, with 12 bases separating them. CDR3 length: 13 amino acids. Germline-derived CDR1 and CDR2 are ENHRY and SYGVKD. The CDR3 sequence is CAIRGQGDYEQYF. The CDR3, as DNA: TGTGCCATCAGGGGACAAGGGGACTACGAGCAGTACTTC.

This clonotype showed up just a few times. Here the CDR3 reads CASSGGQGYSNQPQHF. CDR3 sequence (DNA): TGTGCCAGCAGCGGGGGACAGGGATATAGCAATCAGCCCCAGCATTTT. V and J are TRBV9 and TRBJ1-5, with 9 bases that match TRBD1. Germline CDR1 is SGDLS and CDR2 is YYNGEE. The CDR3 has 16 amino acids. Trimming at V came to 3 bases and at J to 0 bases, leaving 4 bases not matched to a gene.

In this sample, this clonotype turned up a few times. The genes are TRBV7-9 and TRBJ1-1, with a tentative D call TRBD1 (5 bases). The V end was cut by 5 bases, the J end by 6 bases, with 13 bases between. The germline gives CDR1 SEHNR, CDR2 FQNEAQ (reference sequence). This CDR3 region has 13 residues. CDR3 nucleotide sequence: TGTGCCAGCAGCCCCGGGACTCGAGCTGAAGCTTTCTTT. Translated: CASSPGTRAEAFF.

This clonotype was observed many times. This chain joins TRBV6-5 and TRBJ2-2, with 11 bases fitting TRBD2. Germline V CDR1 and CDR2: MNHEY, SVGAGI. The CDR3 has 17 amino acids. The V segment lost 6 bases and the J segment 0 bases; nucleotides outside the gene matches: 6. The CDR3 DNA sequence: TGTGCCAGCAGGGTTCTAGCGGGAGGAACGAACACCGGGGAGCTGTTTTTT. Protein: CASRVLAGGTNTGELFF.

This clonotype came up a few times. CDR3: CASSRDSSYEQYF. The CDR3 DNA reads as TGTGCCAGCAGCCGAGACAGCTCCTACGAGCAGTACTTC. This chain links TRBV7-8 with TRBJ2-7, with D possibly being TRBD1 (5 bases). Between the trimmed V and J ends, which lost 5 bases and 0 bases, there was a span of 8 bases. Germline V gene sequence: CDR1 SGHVS, CDR2 FQNEAQ. The CDR3 runs to 13 residues.

The chain carries TRBV7-9 and TRBJ1-4, with 9 bases lining up with TRBD1. CDR1 and CDR2 (germline): SEHNR, FQNEAQ (reference sequence). The CDR3 runs 16 residues. With V trimmed by 5 bases and J by 3 bases, 7 bases remained unmatched. The CDR3 DNA reads as TGTGCCAGCAGCCACCCGGGACAGGGTGCTAATGAAAAACTGTTTTTT. The encoded protein is CASSHPGQGANEKLFF.

The V gene is TRBV2, the J gene TRBJ2-2, with D possibly TRBD2 on 6 matching bases. The germline CDR1 and CDR2 sequences are SNHLY and FYNNEI. The CDR3 contains 13 residues. V lost 8 bases, J lost 6 bases, and 13 bases lay in between. The CDR3 DNA reads TGTGCCAGCCAGGGCGGGACGGCCGGGGAGCTGTTTTTT. Translation gives CASQGGTAGELFF.

The rearrangement uses TRBV7-2 and TRBJ1-1; D gene unclear. The CDR3 loop spans 13 amino acids. Germline assignment: CDR1 SGHTA and CDR2 FQGNSA. The V end lost 5 bases, the J end lost 3 bases, and 10 bases lay between the germline ends. The CDR3 sequence: CASSRPGYTEAFF. In DNA form, the CDR3 reads TGTGCCAGCAGCCGTCCGGGATACACTGAAGCTTTCTTT. The whole variable domain, filled in from reference TRBV7-2 and TRBJ1-1, reads GAGVSQSPSNKVTEKGKDVELRCDPISGHTALYWYRQSLGQGLEFLIYFQGNSAPDKSGLPSDRFSAERTGGSVSTLTIQRTQQEDSAVYLCASSRPGYTEAFFGQGTRLTVV.

This clonotype has just a few counts. The chain recombines TRBV29-1 with TRBJ2-1; TRBD2 matches at 11 bases. Per the germline V gene, CDR1 is SQVTM and CDR2 is ANQGSEA. The CDR3 covers 14 residues. Trimming took 3 bases from V and 7 from J; bases not matched to a gene: 5. The CDR3 loop is CSVEGLADRNEQFF. DNA of the CDR3: TGCAGCGTTGAGGGACTAGCGGATAGGAATGAGCAGTTCTTC.